This T cell receptor (beta chain) appears in the sequencing data of a study of PD-1 blockade in classical Hodgkin lymphoma. Points from the study as a whole: Nivolumab initiated under 1 year post-ASCT led to patient exclusion.

In regard to this clone: Its antigen is undetermined.

CDR3 size: 15 residues. The V gene end was trimmed by 3 bases and the J gene end by 4 bases; junction bases not matched to a gene: 4. Germline CDR1 is SGHRS and CDR2 is YFSETQ. Produced via immunoSEQ multiplex PCR; TCRdb's table is partial and in-frame only. The table has over 45,000 clones, approximately 70% seen once. No patient escaped relapse after autologous stem cell transplantation, and brentuximab vedotin exposure varied. The origin of this receptor is a human donor with classical Hodgkin lymphoma. The material sequenced was peripheral blood mononuclear cells (PBMCs), taken before the second cycle of nivolumab. This sequence joins TRBV5-1 and TRBJ2-3, with 11 positions matching TRBD2. In DNA form, the CDR3 reads TGCGCCAGCAGCTCAACTAGCGGGAGCCCAGATACGCAGTATTTT. Its translation: CASSSTSGSPDTQYF.